This is a list of T cell receptor beta chains from one sample in a study of shared clonotypes between healthy human individuals. Some clones are missing from TCRdb's copy, which holds only in-frame ones; the method was immunoSEQ multiplex PCR. Of over a million clones in the sample, around 98.5% were seen once. The material sequenced was naive CD4+ T cells sorted from blood. The origin of the receptors is a man in his thirties or forties in good health. Both conserved end residues are part of each CDR3. Fields, in order: J gene, D gene, clone size, V gene, CDR3 length, CDR3 protein, CDR3 DNA. A D gene is named only where the DNA matches it firmly. For some rows the clone size is stated as once, few or many, or as a class when expanded; others skip it.

j_gene: TRBJ2-7; d_gene: TRBD1; abundance: NA; v_gene: TRBV29-1; len: 13; CDR3aa: CSVAGQGAYEQYF; CDR3nt: TGCAGCGTTGCCGGCCAGGGGGCCTACGAGCAGTACTTC
j_gene: TRBJ2-7; d_gene: TRBD1; abundance: NA; v_gene: TRBV2; len: 14; CDR3aa: CASSPGTGIHEQYF; CDR3nt: TGTGCCAGCAGTCCCGGGACAGGGATCCACGAGCAGTACTTC
j_gene: TRBJ2-3; d_gene: TRBD1; abundance: NA; v_gene: TRBV28; len: 14; CDR3aa: CASSAFDRGDTQYF; CDR3nt: TGTGCCAGCAGTGCATTCGACAGGGGAGATACGCAGTATTTT
j_gene: TRBJ2-3; d_gene: NA; abundance: NA; v_gene: TRBV4-2; len: 17; CDR3aa: CASSQVGVLPTKYTQYF; CDR3nt: TGTGCCAGCAGCCAAGTGGGGGTCCTCCCCACAAAGTATACGCAGTATTTT
j_gene: TRBJ1-2; d_gene: NA; abundance: NA; v_gene: TRBV9; len: 13; CDR3aa: CASSEPANYGYTF; CDR3nt: TGTGCCAGCAGCGAGCCCGCTAACTATGGCTACACCTTC
j_gene: TRBJ1-2; d_gene: NA; abundance: NA; v_gene: TRBV18; len: 14; CDR3aa: CASSPPGRGYGYTF; CDR3nt: TGTGCCAGCTCACCCCCGGGAAGGGGCTATGGCTACACCTTC
j_gene: TRBJ2-3; d_gene: TRBD1; abundance: NA; v_gene: TRBV7-9; len: 15; CDR3aa: CASSRTGPDTDTQYF; CDR3nt: TGTGCCAGCAGCAGGACAGGGCCAGACACAGATACGCAGTATTTT
j_gene: TRBJ1-1; d_gene: NA; abundance: NA; v_gene: TRBV6-6; len: 12; CDR3aa: CASSYGPNEAFF; CDR3nt: TGTGCCAGCAGTTACGGGCCAAATGAAGCTTTCTTT
j_gene: TRBJ2-3; d_gene: NA; abundance: NA; v_gene: TRBV7-8; len: 14; CDR3aa: CASSLDGGTDTQYF; CDR3nt: TGTGCCAGCAGCTTAGACGGGGGCACAGATACGCAGTATTTT
j_gene: TRBJ2-1; d_gene: NA; abundance: NA; v_gene: TRBV5-4; len: 11; CDR3aa: CASSSRSEQFF; CDR3nt: TGTGCCAGCTCTTCGCGAAGTGAGCAGTTCTTC
j_gene: TRBJ2-1; d_gene: NA; abundance: NA; v_gene: TRBV9; len: 13; CDR3aa: CASSAPGQNEQFF; CDR3nt: TGTGCCAGCAGCGCCCCTGGGCAGAATGAGCAGTTCTTC
j_gene: TRBJ2-7; d_gene: NA; abundance: NA; v_gene: TRBV7-6; len: 15; CDR3aa: CASSLEPATIYEQYF; CDR3nt: TGTGCCAGCAGCTTAGAACCGGCAACTATCTACGAGCAGTACTTC
j_gene: TRBJ1-1; d_gene: TRBD1; abundance: NA; v_gene: TRBV5-6; len: 15; CDR3aa: CASSARDRGFTEAFF; CDR3nt: TGTGCCAGCAGCGCCCGGGACAGGGGTTTCACTGAAGCTTTCTTT
j_gene: TRBJ2-3; d_gene: NA; abundance: once; v_gene: TRBV5-1; len: 15; CDR3aa: CASYSGTSRTDTQYF; CDR3nt: TGCGCCAGCTACTCCGGGACATCCCGCACAGATACGCAGTATTTT
j_gene: TRBJ2-3; d_gene: NA; abundance: NA; v_gene: TRBV5-5; len: 15; CDR3aa: CASSLPGQLTDTQYF; CDR3nt: TGTGCCAGCAGCCTACCGGGACAACTCACAGATACGCAGTATTTT
j_gene: TRBJ1-2; d_gene: NA; abundance: NA; v_gene: TRBV7-3; len: 13; CDR3aa: CASSLIKEFGYTF; CDR3nt: TGTGCCAGCAGCTTGATTAAGGAGTTTGGCTACACCTTC
j_gene: TRBJ2-4; d_gene: NA; abundance: NA; v_gene: TRBV5-8; len: 15; CDR3aa: CASSLEGSAKNIQYF; CDR3nt: TGTGCCAGCAGCTTGGAGGGGAGTGCCAAAAACATTCAGTACTTC
j_gene: TRBJ1-5; d_gene: NA; abundance: NA; v_gene: TRBV5-5; len: 13; CDR3aa: CASSNPGSSTQHF; CDR3nt: TGTGCCAGCAGTAATCCCGGGTCATCGACCCAGCATTTT
j_gene: TRBJ2-7; d_gene: TRBD2; abundance: NA; v_gene: TRBV13; len: 15; CDR3aa: CASSSRLAGTYEQYF; CDR3nt: TGTGCCAGCAGCTCCCGACTAGCGGGGACTTACGAGCAGTACTTC
j_gene: TRBJ2-1; d_gene: TRBD2; abundance: NA; v_gene: TRBV6-1; len: 17; CDR3aa: CASSETGIAGVINEQFF; CDR3nt: TGTGCCAGCAGTGAAACGGGGATAGCGGGAGTAATCAATGAGCAGTTCTTC
j_gene: TRBJ2-7; d_gene: NA; abundance: NA; v_gene: TRBV7-8; len: 13; CDR3aa: CASSLKLSYEQYF; CDR3nt: TGTGCCAGCAGCTTAAAACTTTCCTACGAGCAGTACTTC
j_gene: TRBJ2-7; d_gene: TRBD1; abundance: NA; v_gene: TRBV27; len: 14; CDR3aa: CASSDRGSSYEQYF; CDR3nt: TGTGCCAGCAGTGACAGGGGAAGCTCCTACGAGCAGTACTTC
j_gene: TRBJ1-5; d_gene: NA; abundance: NA; v_gene: TRBV2; len: 12; CDR3aa: CASSASNQPQHF; CDR3nt: TGTGCCAGCAGCGCCAGCAATCAGCCCCAGCATTTT
j_gene: TRBJ2-2; d_gene: NA; abundance: NA; v_gene: TRBV9; len: 16; CDR3aa: CASSARRVPNTGELFF; CDR3nt: TGTGCCAGCAGCGCCCGCAGGGTGCCGAACACCGGGGAGCTGTTTTTT
j_gene: TRBJ2-5; d_gene: NA; abundance: NA; v_gene: TRBV5-6; len: 12; CDR3aa: CASRGTRETQYF; CDR3nt: TGTGCCAGCAGGGGGACACGGGAGACCCAGTACTTC
j_gene: TRBJ2-7; d_gene: TRBD2; abundance: NA; v_gene: TRBV11-2; len: 15; CDR3aa: CASSLYRGSGYEQYF; CDR3nt: TGTGCCAGCAGCTTATACCGCGGGAGTGGGTACGAGCAGTACTTC
j_gene: TRBJ2-3; d_gene: NA; abundance: NA; v_gene: TRBV9; len: 16; CDR3aa: CASSVGSWVGTDTQYF; CDR3nt: TGTGCCAGCAGCGTAGGGAGCTGGGTCGGGACAGATACGCAGTATTTT
j_gene: TRBJ2-1; d_gene: TRBD2; abundance: once; v_gene: TRBV7-3; len: 14; CDR3aa: CASSPGSREGEQFF; CDR3nt: TGTGCCAGCAGCCCAGGAAGTAGGGAGGGTGAGCAGTTCTTC
j_gene: TRBJ2-1; d_gene: TRBD1; abundance: NA; v_gene: TRBV11-3; len: 14; CDR3aa: CASSSRDSYNEQFF; CDR3nt: TGTGCCAGCAGCTCCCGGGACAGCTACAATGAGCAGTTCTTC
j_gene: TRBJ1-4; d_gene: NA; abundance: few; v_gene: TRBV29-1; len: 12; CDR3aa: CSVEGANEKLFF; CDR3nt: TGCAGCGTTGAAGGGGCTAATGAAAAACTGTTTTTT
j_gene: TRBJ2-3; d_gene: TRBD1; abundance: NA; v_gene: TRBV2; len: 16; CDR3aa: CASSRETGAGGDTQYF; CDR3nt: TGTGCCAGCAGTAGGGAAACAGGGGCTGGAGGAGATACGCAGTATTTT
j_gene: TRBJ2-1; d_gene: NA; abundance: NA; v_gene: TRBV6-1; len: 13; CDR3aa: CASSRKGDNEQFF; CDR3nt: TGTGCCAGCAGCCGAAAGGGCGACAATGAGCAGTTCTTC
j_gene: TRBJ2-5; d_gene: NA; abundance: NA; v_gene: TRBV7-2; len: 14; CDR3aa: CASSSPRGGETQYF; CDR3nt: TGTGCCAGCAGCTCCCCCCGAGGCGGAGAGACCCAGTACTTC
j_gene: TRBJ2-2; d_gene: TRBD1; abundance: NA; v_gene: TRBV6-1; len: 18; CDR3aa: CASSDYPGTGLGTGELFF; CDR3nt: TGTGCCAGCAGTGACTATCCCGGGACAGGCCTCGGAACCGGGGAGCTGTTTTTT
j_gene: TRBJ2-7; d_gene: TRBD1; abundance: NA; v_gene: TRBV29-1; len: 14; CDR3aa: CSGKRQGPPYEQYF; CDR3nt: TGCAGCGGGAAAAGACAGGGCCCCCCCTACGAGCAGTACTTC
j_gene: TRBJ2-1; d_gene: TRBD2; abundance: NA; v_gene: TRBV9; len: 16; CDR3aa: CASSPRLAGGPNEQFF; CDR3nt: TGTGCCAGCAGCCCCCGACTAGCGGGAGGGCCGAATGAGCAGTTCTTC
j_gene: TRBJ2-3; d_gene: NA; abundance: NA; v_gene: TRBV29-1; len: 16; CDR3aa: CSVEGMSGRSTDTQYF; CDR3nt: TGCAGCGTTGAAGGAATGTCCGGGCGTAGCACAGATACGCAGTATTTT